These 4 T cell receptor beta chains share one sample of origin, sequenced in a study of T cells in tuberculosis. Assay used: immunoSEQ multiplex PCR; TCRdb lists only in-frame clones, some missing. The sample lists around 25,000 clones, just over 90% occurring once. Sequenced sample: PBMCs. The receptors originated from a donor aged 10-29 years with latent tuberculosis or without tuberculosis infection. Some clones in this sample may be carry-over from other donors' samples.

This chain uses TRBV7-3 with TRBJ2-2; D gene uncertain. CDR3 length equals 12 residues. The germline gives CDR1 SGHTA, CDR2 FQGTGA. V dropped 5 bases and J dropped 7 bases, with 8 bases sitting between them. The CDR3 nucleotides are TGTGCCAGCAGCCCTATGAGCGGGGAGCTGTTTTTT. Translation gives CASSPMSGELFF.

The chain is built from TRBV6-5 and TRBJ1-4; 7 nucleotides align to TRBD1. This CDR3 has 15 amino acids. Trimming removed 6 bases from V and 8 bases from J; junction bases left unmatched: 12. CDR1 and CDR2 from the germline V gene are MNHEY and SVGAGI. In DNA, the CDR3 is TGTGCCAGCAGCCGGAACACAGGGGCTGGGGAAAAACTGTTTTTT. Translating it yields CASSRNTGAGEKLFF.

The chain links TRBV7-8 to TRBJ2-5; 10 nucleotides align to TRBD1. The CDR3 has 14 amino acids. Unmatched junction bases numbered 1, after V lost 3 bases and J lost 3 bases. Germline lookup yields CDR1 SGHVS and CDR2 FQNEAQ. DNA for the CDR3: TGTGCCAGCAGCTTGGGACAGGGGAAAGAGACCCAGTACTTC. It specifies CASSLGQGKETQYF.

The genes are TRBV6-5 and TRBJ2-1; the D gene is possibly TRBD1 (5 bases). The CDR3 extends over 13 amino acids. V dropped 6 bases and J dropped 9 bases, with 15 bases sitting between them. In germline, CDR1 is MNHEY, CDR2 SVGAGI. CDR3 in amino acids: CASSQIRVAEQFF. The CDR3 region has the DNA TGTGCCAGCAGCCAGATCAGGGTTGCTGAGCAGTTCTTC.